This TCR beta chain was recovered during a study of blood T cell repertoires in COVID-19. Study information: Donors in Cohort 3 who had recovered were those with two negative PCRs, healthcare professional clearance, or resolution of their symptoms. PBMCs, B-cell-depleted T cells, or T cells were the source of the cDNA or gDNA that made up the material.

Participant age was roughly 18 to 89 years, and participants resided in around 24 US areas. The protocol was immunoSEQ multiplex PCR, while the TCRdb copy is restricted to in-frame clones and leaves out a portion. The sample carries under 150,000 clones, about 87% recorded once. Germline CDR1 reads SGHVS; CDR2 reads FQNEAQ. Trimming took off 3 bases at V and 2 bases at J, with 14 bases between the two ends. This CDR3 is 15 amino acids long. The chain uses TRBV7-8 and TRBJ2-7; D not certain. Sequenced material: PBMCs or T cells enriched from blood (not recorded which). This receptor was identified in a man between 45 and 60 years old in a cohort exposed to, infected with or recovered from COVID-19 (not recorded which). In DNA form, the CDR3 reads TGTGCCAGCAGCTTTGCCCAGGAACCCACCTACGAGCAGTACTTC. It encodes CASSFAQEPTYEQYF.